The entry that follows covers one T cell receptor (beta chain) sequence. Its specificity is unknown. The entry originates in a study of breast tumors, draining lymph nodes, adjacent tissues. Study-wide points: Compared with lymph nodes, tumors were less diverse; compared with nontumor tissue, more. Compared with basal-like, luminal-like tumors shared significantly more repertoire with nontumor tissue.

Germline lookup yields CDR1 SGHTA and CDR2 FQGNSA. This CDR3 comprises 14 residues. Losses at the gene ends were 2 bases for V and 5 bases for J; bases not matched to a gene: 3. MiXCR was run by TCRdb on the multiplex PCR reads, yielding one entry per CDR3 protein. This table has 20,000 to 25,000 distinct CDR3 sequences, 55% to 80% appearing once. The clonotype originates from a female donor with breast cancer. Some clones in this sample may be carry-over from other donors' samples. Source material: tumor-adjacent breast tissue. The V and J genes are TRBV7-2 and TRBJ2-5; 9 bases agree with TRBD1. CDR3 sequence: CASSLFGQGETQYF. CDR3 nucleotides: TGTGCCAGCAGCTTATTCGGACAGGGGGAGACCCAGTACTTC.